Listed below are T cell receptor beta chains from one sample, sequenced in a study of cytotoxic CD8 clonotypes in ibrutinib-treated CLL. Assay used: immunoSEQ multiplex PCR; TCRdb lists only in-frame clones, some missing. This table has about 30,000 clones, around 52% appearing once. The material was PBMCs, obtained before ibrutinib treatment. All receptors derive from a human donor with chronic lymphocytic leukemia. The CDR3 runs from the conserved cysteine through the conserved F or W. D genes are given only for firm matches. Clone size is shown for a subset of rows, as once, few, many or a class of expanded clone.

V	J	size	D	CDR3	DNA
TRBV7-6	TRBJ1-1	NA	NA	CASSQGLDTEAFF	TGTGCCAGCAGCCAGGGTCTGGACACTGAAGCTTTCTTT
TRBV4-1	TRBJ2-7	NA	TRBD2	CASSLSGLAIEQYF	TGCGCCAGCAGCCTCTCGGGACTAGCGATCGAGCAGTACTTC
TRBV5-1	TRBJ2-7	NA	TRBD1	CASSPTGGFYEQYF	TGCGCCAGCAGCCCGACAGGGGGCTTCTACGAGCAGTACTTC
TRBV19	TRBJ2-2	NA	NA	CASSRVWPPRTGELFF	TGTGCCAGTAGTCGAGTGTGGCCCCCGAGGACCGGGGAGCTGTTTTTT
TRBV27	TRBJ2-7	NA	NA	CASSFAVIGEQYF	TGTGCCAGCAGTTTTGCGGTTATTGGCGAGCAGTACTTC
TRBV5-5	TRBJ2-1	once	NA	CASSLGSAEQFF	TGTGCCAGCAGCTTGGGATCCGCTGAGCAGTTCTTC
TRBV20-1	TRBJ2-1	NA	NA	CSASSYNEQFF	TGCAGTGCTTCGAGTTACAATGAGCAGTTCTTC
TRBV10-3	TRBJ1-4	NA	TRBD1	CAISERQGRNEKLFF	TGTGCCATCAGTGAGAGACAGGGGCGGAATGAAAAACTGTTTTTT
TRBV27	TRBJ2-7	NA	NA	CASSSSRGNSYEQYF	NA
TRBV6-4	TRBJ2-1	NA	TRBD2	CASSYIGGSLDEQFF	TGTGCCAGCAGTTACATTGGCGGGAGTCTCGATGAGCAGTTCTTC
TRBV28	TRBJ2-1	NA	TRBD1	CATETMLRGTDNEQFF	TGTGCCACCGAGACAATGCTAAGGGGGACAGACAATGAGCAGTTCTTC
TRBV10-3	TRBJ2-7	medium-sized	TRBD1	CAISDVQGAFLSYEQYF	TGTGCCATCAGTGATGTACAGGGGGCTTTTTTATCCTACGAGCAGTACTTC
TRBV18	TRBJ2-5	NA	NA	CASSPPMEETQYF	TGTGCCAGCTCACCACCGATGGAGGAGACCCAGTACTTC
TRBV4-3	TRBJ2-1	NA	TRBD2	CASSTRLAGGSTGEQFF	TGCGCCAGCAGCACCAGACTAGCGGGAGGCAGTACAGGTGAGCAGTTCTTC
TRBV6-5	TRBJ1-1	once	NA	CASRKEGYNTEAFF	TGTGCCAGCAGAAAAGAAGGGTACAACACTGAAGCTTTCTTT
TRBV9	TRBJ2-2	NA	NA	CASSVAAGWNTGELFF	TGTGCCAGCAGCGTAGCGGCGGGCTGGAACACCGGGGAGCTGTTTTTT
TRBV5-1	TRBJ2-3	NA	TRBD2	CASSPTPLAGKTDTQYF	TGCGCCAGCAGCCCCACCCCCCTAGCGGGGAAAACAGATACGCAGTATTTT
TRBV10-3	TRBJ2-2	few	NA	CAISDLTRIHGELFF	TGTGCCATCAGTGACCTGACTAGAATCCACGGGGAGCTGTTTTTT
TRBV6-1	TRBJ2-7	NA	NA	CASLKRGELYEQYF	TGTGCCAGCCTAAAGCGAGGGGAATTGTACGAGCAGTACTTC
TRBV28	TRBJ1-4	once	TRBD1	CASSLRQGGEKLFF	TGTGCCAGCAGTCTACGACAGGGAGGTGAAAAACTGTTTTTT
TRBV4-1	TRBJ2-7	few	NA	CASSQVETYEQYF	TGCGCCAGCAGCCAAGTAGAGACCTACGAGCAGTACTTC
TRBV7-9	TRBJ2-7	NA	NA	CASSLVENGPPGEQYF	TGTGCCAGCAGCTTAGTTGAAAACGGGCCACCTGGCGAGCAGTACTTC
TRBV19	TRBJ1-1	few	NA	CASSIGLGATVTEAFF	TGTGCCAGTAGTATAGGTCTGGGGGCAACGGTCACTGAAGCTTTCTTT
TRBV28	TRBJ2-1	many	NA	CASSLYQGRNEQFF	TGTGCCAGCAGTTTATATCAGGGTCGGAATGAGCAGTTCTTC
TRBV29-1	TRBJ1-2	NA	NA	CSASKGDGGNYGYTF	TGCAGCGCATCAAAGGGGGACGGAGGAAACTATGGCTACACCTTC
TRBV7-6	TRBJ2-7	few	TRBD1	CASSLGQGAAEQYF	TGTGCCAGCAGCTTAGGGCAGGGGGCGGCCGAGCAGTACTTC
TRBV5-6	TRBJ1-2	NA	NA	CASSRETAVYGYTF	TGTGCCAGCAGCCGAGAGACAGCAGTCTATGGCTACACCTTC